This T cell receptor beta chain was identified during a study of T cell changes during pregnancy in multiple sclerosis. The protocol was immunoSEQ multiplex PCR, while the TCRdb copy is restricted to in-frame clones and leaves out a portion. The repertoire has tens of thousands of clones, roughly 92% of them found once; the top ten carry roughly 0.7%. Germline V gene sequence: CDR1 MDHEN, CDR2 SYDVKM. V gave up 6 bases and J gave up 5 bases, with 14 bases separating them. The CDR3 spans 14 residues. Source: CD4+ T cells from peripheral blood mononuclear cells, taken in the first trimester of pregnancy. This receptor was taken from a female donor with multiple sclerosis, enrolled in a pregnancy study. The chain has TRBV28 and TRBJ1-5, with D perhaps matching TRBD1 (5 bases). The CDR3 protein is CASSLLGGHQPQHF. DNA for the CDR3: TGTGCCAGCAGCCTCCTCGGGGGACATCAGCCCCAGCATTTT.